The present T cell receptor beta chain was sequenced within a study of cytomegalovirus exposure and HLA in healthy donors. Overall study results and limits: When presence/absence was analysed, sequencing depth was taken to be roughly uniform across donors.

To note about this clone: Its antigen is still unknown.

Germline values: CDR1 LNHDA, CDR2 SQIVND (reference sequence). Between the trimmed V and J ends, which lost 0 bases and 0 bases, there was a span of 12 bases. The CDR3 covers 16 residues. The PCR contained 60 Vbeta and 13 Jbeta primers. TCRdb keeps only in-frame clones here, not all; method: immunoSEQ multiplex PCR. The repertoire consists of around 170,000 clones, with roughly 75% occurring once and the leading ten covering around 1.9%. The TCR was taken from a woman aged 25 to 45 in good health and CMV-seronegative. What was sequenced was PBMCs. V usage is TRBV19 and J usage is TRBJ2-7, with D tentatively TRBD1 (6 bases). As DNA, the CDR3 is TGTGCCAGTAGTATAGAAGGATGGGACAACTCCTACGAGCAGTACTTC. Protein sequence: CASSIEGWDNSYEQYF.